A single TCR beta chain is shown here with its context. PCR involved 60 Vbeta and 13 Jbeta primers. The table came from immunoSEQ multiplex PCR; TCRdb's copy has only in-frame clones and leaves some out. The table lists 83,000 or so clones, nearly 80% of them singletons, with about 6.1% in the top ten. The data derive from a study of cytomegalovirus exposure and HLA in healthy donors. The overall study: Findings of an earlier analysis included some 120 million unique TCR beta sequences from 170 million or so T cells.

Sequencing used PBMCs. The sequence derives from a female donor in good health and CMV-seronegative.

The CDR3 DNA reads TGTGCCAGCAGTTTTTACGGGAGGGGCACAGATACGCAGTATTTT. Translated, it gives CASSFYGRGTDTQYF. The chain has TRBV27 and TRBJ2-3; 8 bases fit TRBD2. The CDR3 contains 15 residues. Germline V gene data show CDR1 as MNHEY and CDR2 as SMNVEV (reference sequence). V lost 3 bases and J lost 1; bases outside the gene matches: 3.